Below, 23 T cell receptor beta chains from the same sample are listed, as sequenced in a study of T cells in women clearing cervical HPV infection. This table comes from immunoSEQ multiplex PCR, and its TCRdb copy is limited to in-frame clones, with some not included. The sample includes 9,000 to 15,000 clones. Sequenced input: blood buffy coat. The receptors come from a woman between 18 and 70 years old with a cervical HPV16 infection that either progressed to CIN3+ or cleared (not recorded which).

With respect to this clone: Read sequence stops 3 residues before the CDR3 end, and the germline J gene provides the missing end. The chain is built from TRBV7-9 and TRBJ1-1; tentative D call: TRBD1 (5 bases). Trimming stripped 0 bases from V and 0 bases from J, with 8 bases between. This CDR3 is built from 15 residues. Germline V gene sequence: CDR1 SEHNR, CDR2 FQNEAQ (reference sequence). The sequenced CDR3 bases are TGTGCCAGCAGCTTAGCACAGGACGTGAACACTGAA. Residues: CASSLAQDVNTE. The full CDR3 protein reads CASSLAQDVNTEAFF.

About this clone: The read terminates 3 residues ahead of where the CDR3 ends, so the germline J gene completes it. The chain recombines TRBV11-2 with TRBJ1-6; 7 bases map to TRBD1. Germline lookup yields CDR1 SGHAT and CDR2 FQNNGV. With 5 bases clipped from V and 5 bases from J, the junction kept 6 bases outside the gene matches. This CDR3 has 15 residues. CDR3 DNA, as far as it was read: TGTGCCAGCAGCCACACGGGACAGAATAATTCACCC. Its protein product is CASSHTGQNNSP. The full CDR3 protein is CASSHTGQNNSPLHF.

Regarding this clone: Sequencing ends 3 residues short of the CDR3 end; the germline J gene provides the rest. The V call is TRBV2, the J call TRBJ1-1; possible D gene TRBD1, 5 bases. Looked up from germline, CDR1 is SNHLY and CDR2 is FYNNEI. Deletions cut 6 bases from V and 7 bases from J, with 15 bases between. The CDR3 totals 13 residues. CDR3 DNA, as far as it was read: TGTGCCAGCAGCGCCCAAGGGGTGGATGAA. This codes for CASSAQGVDE. The whole CDR3 protein reads CASSAQGVDEAFF.

Of note for this clone: The CDR3 is cut off 3 residues early in the read; its end comes from the germline J gene. The genes are TRBV11-2 and TRBJ2-7, with TRBD1 matching 8 bases. The CDR3 is made up of 13 amino acids. The J segment lost 2 bases and the V segment lost 5 bases, leaving 2 bases of the junction unmatched. CDR1 and CDR2 from the germline V gene are SGHAT and FQNNGV. CDR3 region: CASSPGGAYEQYF. The CDR3 DNA, read in part, is TGTGCCAGCAGCCCAGGGGGCGCCTACGAG.

On this clone itself: The CDR3 end falls 3 residues outside the read, so it is completed with the germline J gene. The gene calls are TRBV5-1 and TRBJ1-2; 9 nucleotides agree with TRBD1. Germline trimming cut 4 bases from V and 6 bases from J; bases unmatched to any gene: 7. CDR1 and CDR2 from the germline V gene are SGHRS and YFSETQ. The CDR3 has 14 amino acids. The DNA read from the CDR3 is TGCGCCAGCAGCGCCCGGGACAGGGAGGATGGC. Its translation: CASSARDREDG. The complete CDR3 sequence is CASSARDREDGYTF.

A remark on this clone: The read ends 3 residues before the CDR3 terminus; that terminus is restored from the germline J gene. The rearrangement links TRBV29-1 to TRBJ2-1, with a tentative D call TRBD2 (5 bases). Germline lookup yields CDR1 SQVTM and CDR2 ANQGSEA. This CDR3 is 13 amino acids long. V was trimmed by 5 bases and J by 9 bases, leaving 17 bases between them. Incomplete CDR3 DNA: TGCAGCGTTTACGACACTAGGTTCCGTGAG. This codes for CSVYDTRFRE. The CDR3 reads in full as CSVYDTRFREQFF.

As to this clone: Read sequence stops 3 residues before the CDR3 end, and the germline J gene provides the missing end. The chain has TRBV29-1 and TRBJ1-6; 10 bases are a match to TRBD1. Germline V gene data show CDR1 as SQVTM and CDR2 as ANQGSEA. CDR3 size: 13 residues. After removal of 6 bases from V and 10 bases from J, the junction contained 6 bases not matched to a gene. CDR3: CSVGTGVGSPLHF. CDR3 DNA, as far as it was read: TGCAGCGTAGGGACAGGGGTGGGATCACCC.

Details on this clone: The sequence runs out 3 residues before the end of the CDR3; the remainder is reconstructed from the germline J gene. This chain connects TRBV7-6 to TRBJ2-3; 7 bases fit TRBD2. The CDR3 contains 14 residues. Unmatched junction bases numbered 2, after V lost 1 base and J lost 4 bases. Germline assignment: CDR1 SGHVS and CDR2 FNYEAQ. The sequenced part of the CDR3 DNA is TGTGCCAGCAGCTTAGGGGGGGGTCCAGATACG. It yields the protein CASSLGGGPDT. The CDR3 reads in full as CASSLGGGPDTQYF.

In the case of this clone: The CDR3 end falls 3 residues outside the read, so it is completed with the germline J gene. The genes are TRBV20-1 and TRBJ1-2, with TRBD1 matching 9 bases. Germline CDR1 and CDR2: DFQATT and SNEGSKA (reference sequence). Trimming took 5 bases from V and 7 from J; bases not matched to a gene: 14. This CDR3 spans 15 amino acids. CDR3 residues: CSASPPGQGFRGYTF. CDR3 bases read: TGCAGTGCTTCCCCACCGGGACAGGGCTTTCGTGGC.

As for this clone: Read sequence stops 3 residues before the CDR3 end, and the germline J gene provides the missing end. The chain combines TRBV7-2 with TRBJ2-5; TRBD1 agrees at 7 bases. Germline CDR1 and CDR2: SGHTA and FQGNSA. V lost 5 bases, J lost 3 bases, and 6 bases stayed unmatched. The CDR3 runs 14 residues. The CDR3 reads CASSPIGQEETQYF. The sequenced part of the CDR3 DNA is TGTGCCAGCAGCCCGATAGGACAGGAAGAGACC.

As regards this clone: The read terminates 3 residues before the CDR3 end, so the remaining end is supplied by the germline J gene. This chain uses TRBV28 with TRBJ2-1; the match to TRBD2 covers 12 bases. The trim removed 4 bases at V and 5 bases at J, leaving 6 bases unmatched. From germline, CDR1 is MDHEN and CDR2 SYDVKM. The CDR3 has 16 amino acids. The CDR3 DNA, read in part, is TGTGCCAGCAGTTCCCCTAGCGGGGGGGGCCACAATGAG. This codes for CASSSPSGGGHNE. The complete CDR3 sequence is CASSSPSGGGHNEQFF.

Turning to this clone: The DNA ends 3 residues before the CDR3 does, and the rest of the CDR3 is filled in from the germline J gene. The chain combines TRBV9 with TRBJ2-2; TRBD1 matches 9 bases. Trimming at V came to 3 bases and at J to 6 bases, leaving 9 bases not matched to a gene. The CDR3 extends over 16 amino acids. Germline V lookup: CDR1 SGDLS, CDR2 YYNGEE. The CDR3 protein is CASSEKTGGSPGELFF. The part of the CDR3 DNA that was read is TGTGCCAGCAGCGAAAAGACAGGGGGATCGCCCGGGGAG.

The CDR3 reads CSAPGEGRGITEAFF. The DNA read from the CDR3 is TGCAGTGCCCCCGGAGAGGGGCGCGGTATAACTGAA. The rearrangement joins TRBV20-1 to TRBJ1-1, with D maybe TRBD1 (5 bases). The read terminates 3 residues before the CDR3 end, so the remaining end is supplied by the germline J gene. Germline CDR1 and CDR2: DFQATT and SNEGSKA (reference sequence). The CDR3 totals 15 residues. Trimming removed 6 bases at V and 5 bases at J, with 22 bases between.

Notes on this clone: Coverage ceases 3 residues before the CDR3 finishes, and the germline J gene fills in the end. The V call is TRBV7-2, the J call TRBJ1-5; TRBD1 agrees at 10 bases. This CDR3 is built from 15 residues. Germline assignment: CDR1 SGHTA and CDR2 FQGNSA. J was trimmed by 7 bases and V by 4 bases; bases with no gene match: 7. The CDR3 bases that were read are TGTGCCAGCAGCTCGGGACAGGGGTTAGGGCAGCCC. Amino acids: CASSSGQGLGQP. The whole CDR3 region reads CASSSGQGLGQPQHF.

The sequenced CDR3 bases are TGCAGTGCTAGAGACCGCTCGGGGGGCCGCACAGATACG. Translating gives CSARDRSGGRTDT. The whole CDR3 protein reads CSARDRSGGRTDTQYF. The V and J genes are TRBV20-1 and TRBJ2-3; tentative D call: TRBD2 (7 bases). Read coverage stops 3 residues before the CDR3 terminus; the germline J gene supplies the remainder. Per the germline V gene, CDR1 is DFQATT and CDR2 is SNEGSKA (reference sequence). V shed 0 bases and J shed 1 base, with 14 bases lying between them. The CDR3 runs to 16 residues.

Comments on this clone: The CDR3 is cut off 3 residues early in the read; its end comes from the germline J gene. The chain couples TRBV18 to TRBJ2-1, with 9 bases lining up with TRBD1. The CDR3 has 15 residues. Germline CDR1 reads KGHSH; CDR2 reads LQKENI. The J segment lost 3 bases and the V segment lost 5 bases, leaving 5 bases of the junction unmatched. The sequenced part of the CDR3 DNA is TGTGCCAGCTCAACGATGACAGGGGGCTACAATGAG. It is translated as CASSTMTGGYNE. The CDR3 in its entirety is CASSTMTGGYNEQFF. The full variable domain, in which reference TRBV18 and TRBJ2-1 provide the parts outside the CDR3, is NAGVMQNPRHLVRRRGQEARLRCSPMKGHSHVYWYRQLPEEGLKFMVYLQKENIIDESGMPKERFSAEFPKEGPSILRIQQVVRGDSAAYFCASSTMTGGYNEQFFGPGTRLTVL.

With respect to this clone: The read ends 3 residues shy of where the CDR3 ends; the end is completed using the germline J gene. The chain joins TRBV10-3 to TRBJ2-2; TRBD2 matches at 10 bases. The CDR3 totals 16 residues. V shed 6 bases, J shed 5 bases, and the junction held 9 bases outside the gene matches. The germline V gene encodes CDR1 ENHRY and CDR2 SYGVKD. The sequenced part of the CDR3 DNA is TGTGCCATCAGCAGGGAGAGCGGGGGGGAAACCGGGGAG. Translation gives CAISRESGGETGE. The CDR3 reads in full as CAISRESGGETGELFF.

For this clone: Coverage ceases 3 residues before the CDR3 finishes, and the germline J gene fills in the end. The rearrangement uses TRBV29-1 and TRBJ2-1; perhaps TRBD2 as D (6 bases). Germline CDR1 reads SQVTM; CDR2 reads ANQGSEA. The ends were cut back, 6 bases at V and 0 bases at J, with 18 bases in the middle. This CDR3 region has 16 residues. The CDR3 loop reads CSVSDEAGSSYNEQFF. The CDR3 bases that were read are TGCAGCGTCTCAGATGAGGCGGGGAGCTCCTACAATGAG.

A note on this clone: Sequencing ends 3 residues short of the CDR3 end; the germline J gene provides the rest. The rearrangement links TRBV7-9 to TRBJ2-5; D not resolved. There are 14 residues in the CDR3. Looked up from germline, CDR1 is SEHNR and CDR2 is FQNEAQ (reference sequence). The ends were cut back, 2 bases at V and 2 bases at J, with 9 bases in the middle. CDR3 DNA, as far as it was read: TGTGCCAGCAGCTTAAATGGCAGGCAAGAGACC. Its protein product is CASSLNGRQET. The whole CDR3 region reads CASSLNGRQETQYF.

Details on this clone: The CDR3 end is not reached by the read, which stops 3 residues before it; the germline J gene fills it in. The J gene is TRBJ2-7, the V gene TRBV20-1; 10 bases fit TRBD1. CDR3 size: 15 residues. Trimming removed 6 bases from V and 3 bases from J; junction bases left unmatched: 11. CDR1 and CDR2 (germline): DFQATT, SNEGSKA (reference sequence). CDR3 sequence: CSATHRDRGYYEQYF. Incomplete CDR3 DNA: TGCAGTGCGACCCACCGGGACAGGGGATACTACGAG.

Considering frequency, this clone is medium-sized. The observed sequence ends 3 residues before the CDR3 terminus, with the missing tail filled in from the germline J gene. The chain is built from TRBV7-6 and TRBJ1-3; D unclear. The CDR3 covers 13 residues. V gave up 1 base and J gave up 9 bases, with 10 bases separating them. Germline V gene sequence: CDR1 SGHVS, CDR2 FNYEAQ. The CDR3 here is CASSLELGSTIYF. The CDR3 DNA, read in part, is TGTGCCAGCAGCTTAGAACTTGGTAGCACC.

Concerning this clone: From the germline J gene comes the end of the CDR3, since the read stops 3 residues before it. This chain uses TRBV20-1 with TRBJ1-1, with 7 bases fitting TRBD1. Trimming removed 8 bases from V and 3 bases from J; junction bases left unmatched: 6. Germline CDR1 reads DFQATT; CDR2 reads SNEGSKA (reference sequence). This CDR3 contains 12 residues. Incomplete CDR3 DNA: TGCAGTTCTACAACAGGGGACACTGAA. Its protein product is CSSTTGDTE. The entire CDR3 reads CSSTTGDTEAFF.

In the case of this clone: The read gets to within 3 residues of the CDR3 end, and the germline J gene fills in the rest. The chain uses TRBV7-2 and TRBJ2-7, with a tentative D call TRBD2 (7 bases). Trimming removed 8 bases at V and 1 base at J, with 15 bases between. This CDR3 spans 14 amino acids. The germline V gene has CDR1 SGHTA and CDR2 FQGNSA. CDR3 DNA (partial): TGTGCCAGCCGACAAGGGGGGGATTCCTACGAG. Translated: CASRQGGDSYE. The whole CDR3 sequence reads CASRQGGDSYEQYF.